This T cell receptor beta chain appears in the sequencing data of a study of graft-versus-host responses after intestinal transplantation. Study-wide background: Following induction with anti-thymocyte globulin, all recipients were given tacrolimus and steroids for about three years.

Using immunoSEQ multiplex PCR, the repertoire was profiled, and TCRdb retains in-frame clones only, with some absent. The sample lists over 75,000 clones, about 85% seen once, with approximately 0.28% in the top ten. The CDR3 contains 14 residues. CDR1 and CDR2 (germline): SGHRS, YFSETQ. V was trimmed by 0 bases and J by 0 bases, leaving 4 bases between them. About this clone: Its cognate antigen is unknown.

The material sequenced was unstimulated CD4+ T cells sorted from spleen or lymph node cells, taken before transplant. The sequence was obtained from a human donor who was the organ donor for an intestinal transplant. The V gene is TRBV5-1, the J gene TRBJ2-1, with D hard to call. The CDR3 region has the DNA TGCGCCAGCAGCTTGGCGGGCTCCTACAATGAGCAGTTCTTC. This sequence encodes CASSLAGSYNEQFF. Combining the CDR3 with reference TRBV5-1 and TRBJ2-1 gives the whole variable domain KAGVTQTPRYLIKTRGQQVTLSCSPISGHRSVSWYQQTPGQGLQFLFEYFSETQRNKGNFPGRFSGRQFSNSRSEMNVSTLELGDSALYLCASSLAGSYNEQFFGPGTRLTVL.